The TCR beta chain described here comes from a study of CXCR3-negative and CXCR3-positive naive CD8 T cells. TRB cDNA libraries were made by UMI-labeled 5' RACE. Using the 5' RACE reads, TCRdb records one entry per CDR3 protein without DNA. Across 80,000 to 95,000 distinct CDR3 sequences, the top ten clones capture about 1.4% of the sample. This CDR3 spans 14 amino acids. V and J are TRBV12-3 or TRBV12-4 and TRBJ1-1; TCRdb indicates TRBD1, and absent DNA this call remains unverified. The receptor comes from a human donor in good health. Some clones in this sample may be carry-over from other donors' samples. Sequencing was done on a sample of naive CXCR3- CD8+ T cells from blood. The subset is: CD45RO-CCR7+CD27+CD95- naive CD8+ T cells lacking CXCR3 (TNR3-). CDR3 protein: CASSERTGRAEAFF.